This T cell receptor (beta chain) appears in the sequencing data of a study of response to subunit inactivated influenza vaccine (dated by TCRdb to the late 2010s). About the investigation overall: Deep quantitative profiling of the T cell receptor repertoire was used in the study to follow responses to a trivalent subunit inactivated influenza vaccine.

General findings and caveats noted by the study authors: The authors proposed that each seasonal influenza vaccination may bring in only a limited number of new T cells.

Library prep was done by RT-PCR. The listed sequencing device is Illumina HiSeq 2500. The public reads were reanalyzed by TCRdb: fastp trimming at Q25, MiXCR alignment, in-frame beta chains only. Each entry is one CDR3 protein sequence, shown with its most common DNA and genes. The sample table holds fewer than 800,000 distinct CDR3 sequences, of which around a sixth were seen once. 11% of the sample comes from the top ten. The table lists this clonotype with many counts. Its cognate antigen has yet to be identified. There are no base qualities to consult, and no much larger clone falls within one base. CDR3 length: 12 amino acids, cysteine to phenylalanine. Only CDR3 DNA is held: 36 bases, read in frame from base 1. Ends trimmed: V by 10 bases, J by 5 bases; bases unmatched to a gene: 5. The germline V gene (reference sequence) supplies CDR1 SEHNR and CDR2 FQNEAQ.

The specimen was PBMCs from blood, collected about 11 days after vaccination. The chain is encoded by TRBV7-9 joined to TRBJ2-4, with 7 central nucleotides matching TRBD1. This receptor was obtained from a man aged 50 or older who received an inactivated influenza vaccine. Donor details come from another sample of the same person, matched by shared clones. The DNA sequence is as follows: TGTGCCACACAGGGGCTCCAAAACATTCAGTACTTC. Translation gives CATQGLQNIQYF.